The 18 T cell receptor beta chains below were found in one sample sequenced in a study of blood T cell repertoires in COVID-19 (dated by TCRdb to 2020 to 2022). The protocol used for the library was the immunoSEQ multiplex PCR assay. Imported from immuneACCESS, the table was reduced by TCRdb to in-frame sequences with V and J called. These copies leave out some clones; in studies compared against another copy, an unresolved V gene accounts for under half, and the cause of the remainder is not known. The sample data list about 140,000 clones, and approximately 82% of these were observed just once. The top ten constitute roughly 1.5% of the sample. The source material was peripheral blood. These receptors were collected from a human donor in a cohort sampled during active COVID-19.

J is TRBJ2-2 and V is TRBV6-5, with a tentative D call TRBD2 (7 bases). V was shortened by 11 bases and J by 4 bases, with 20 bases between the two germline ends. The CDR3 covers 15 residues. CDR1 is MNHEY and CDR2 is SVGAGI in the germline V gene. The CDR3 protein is CAAQTGGAGTGELFF. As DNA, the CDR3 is TGTGCCGCCCAAACGGGGGGCGCAGGCACCGGGGAGCTGTTTTTT.

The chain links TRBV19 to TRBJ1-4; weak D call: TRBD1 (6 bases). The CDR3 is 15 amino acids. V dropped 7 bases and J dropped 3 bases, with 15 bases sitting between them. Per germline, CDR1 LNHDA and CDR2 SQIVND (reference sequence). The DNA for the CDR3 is TGTGCCAGTACCGAGACAGGCGGTGCTAATGAAAAACTGTTTTTT. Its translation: CASTETGGANEKLFF.

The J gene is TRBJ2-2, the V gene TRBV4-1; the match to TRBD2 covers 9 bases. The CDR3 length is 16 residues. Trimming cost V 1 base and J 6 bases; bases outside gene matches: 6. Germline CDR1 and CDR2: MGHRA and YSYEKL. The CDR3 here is CASSQAGLANPGELFF. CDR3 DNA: TGCGCCAGCAGCCAAGCGGGACTAGCCAATCCCGGGGAGCTGTTTTTT.

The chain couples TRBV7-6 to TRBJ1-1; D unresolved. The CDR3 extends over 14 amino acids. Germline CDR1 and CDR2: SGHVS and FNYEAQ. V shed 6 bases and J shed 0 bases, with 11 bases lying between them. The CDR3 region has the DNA TGTGCCAGCAGTCGAGACATCATGAACACTGAAGCTTTCTTT. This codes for CASSRDIMNTEAFF.

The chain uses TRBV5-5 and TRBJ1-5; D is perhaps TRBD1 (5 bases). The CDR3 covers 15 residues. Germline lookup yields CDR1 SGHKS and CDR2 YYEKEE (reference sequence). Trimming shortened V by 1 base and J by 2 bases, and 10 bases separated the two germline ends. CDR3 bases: TGTGCCAGCAGCTTGATAGGGGCGGGCAATCAGCCCCAGCATTTT. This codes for CASSLIGAGNQPQHF.

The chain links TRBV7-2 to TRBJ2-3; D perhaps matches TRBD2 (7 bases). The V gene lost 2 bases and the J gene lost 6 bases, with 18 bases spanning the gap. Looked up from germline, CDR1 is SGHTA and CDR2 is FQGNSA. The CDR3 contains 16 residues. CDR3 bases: TGTGCCAGCAGCTTATTGGGTCGTGGGGGGGCGGATACGCAGTATTTT. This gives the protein CASSLLGRGGADTQYF.

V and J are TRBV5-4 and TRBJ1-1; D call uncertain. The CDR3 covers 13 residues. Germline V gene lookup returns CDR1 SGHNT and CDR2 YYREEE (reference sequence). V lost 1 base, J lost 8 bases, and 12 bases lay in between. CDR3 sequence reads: CASSLSQTTEAFF. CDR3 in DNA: TGTGCCAGCAGCTTGAGCCAGACGACAGAAGCTTTCTTT.

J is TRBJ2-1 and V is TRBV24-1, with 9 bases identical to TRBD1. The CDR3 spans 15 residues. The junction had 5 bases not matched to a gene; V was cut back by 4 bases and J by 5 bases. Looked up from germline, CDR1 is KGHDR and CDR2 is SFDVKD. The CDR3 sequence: CATSESGTGNNEQFF. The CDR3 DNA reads TGTGCCACCAGTGAGTCCGGGACAGGGAACAATGAGCAGTTCTTC.

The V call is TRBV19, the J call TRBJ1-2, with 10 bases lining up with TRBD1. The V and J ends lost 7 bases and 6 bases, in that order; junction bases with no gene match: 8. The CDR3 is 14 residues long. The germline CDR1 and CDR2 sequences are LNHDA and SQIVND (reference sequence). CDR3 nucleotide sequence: TGTGCCAGTACGAGATTGACAGGGGGCGATGGCTACACCTTC. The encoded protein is CASTRLTGGDGYTF.

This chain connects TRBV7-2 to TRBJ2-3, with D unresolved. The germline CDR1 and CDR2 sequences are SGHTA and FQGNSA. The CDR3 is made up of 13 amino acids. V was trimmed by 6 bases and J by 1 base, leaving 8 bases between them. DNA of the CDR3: TGTGCCAGCAGACCCCGAGGCACAGATACGCAGTATTTT. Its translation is CASRPRGTDTQYF.

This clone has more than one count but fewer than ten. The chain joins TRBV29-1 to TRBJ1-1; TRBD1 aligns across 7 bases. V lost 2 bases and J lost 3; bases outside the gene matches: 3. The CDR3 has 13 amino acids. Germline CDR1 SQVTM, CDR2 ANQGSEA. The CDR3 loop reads CSVETQGDTEAFF. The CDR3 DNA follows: TGCAGCGTTGAAACGCAGGGGGACACTGAAGCTTTCTTT.

The CDR3 nucleotides are TGTGCCAGCAGCACCCGGGACAGGAGAGAGACCCAGTACTTC. Its translation is CASSTRDRRETQYF. V gene TRBV7-8 combines with J gene TRBJ2-5; 8 nucleotides line up with TRBD1. This CDR3 has 14 amino acids. The V gene end was trimmed by 5 bases and the J gene end by 4 bases; junction bases not matched to a gene: 6. CDR1 is SGHVS and CDR2 is FQNEAQ in the germline V gene.

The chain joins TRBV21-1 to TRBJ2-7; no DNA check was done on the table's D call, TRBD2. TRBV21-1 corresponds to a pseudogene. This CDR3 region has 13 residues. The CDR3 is CASSHRIGYEQYF. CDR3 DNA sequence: TGTGCCAGCAGCCATCGTATCGGCTACGAGCAGTACTTC.

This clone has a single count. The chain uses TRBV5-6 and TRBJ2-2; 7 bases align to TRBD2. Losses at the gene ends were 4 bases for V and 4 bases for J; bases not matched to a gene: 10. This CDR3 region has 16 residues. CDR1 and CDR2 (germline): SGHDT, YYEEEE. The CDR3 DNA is TGTGCCAGCAGCAAAAGCGGGGTGGTCGGCACCGGGGAGCTGTTTTTT. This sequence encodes CASSKSGVVGTGELFF.

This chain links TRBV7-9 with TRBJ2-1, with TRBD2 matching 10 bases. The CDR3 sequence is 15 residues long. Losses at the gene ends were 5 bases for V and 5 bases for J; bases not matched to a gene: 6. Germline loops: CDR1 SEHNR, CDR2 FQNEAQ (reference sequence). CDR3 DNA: TGTGCCAGCAGCCCTAGCGGGAGAGTTGACAATGAGCAGTTCTTC. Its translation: CASSPSGRVDNEQFF.

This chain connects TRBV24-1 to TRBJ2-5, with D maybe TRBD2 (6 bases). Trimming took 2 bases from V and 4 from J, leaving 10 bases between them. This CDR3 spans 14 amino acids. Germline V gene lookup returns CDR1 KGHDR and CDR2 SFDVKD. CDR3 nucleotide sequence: TGTGCCACCAGTGATTCCGGGGGAGGAGAGACCCAGTACTTC. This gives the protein CATSDSGGGETQYF.

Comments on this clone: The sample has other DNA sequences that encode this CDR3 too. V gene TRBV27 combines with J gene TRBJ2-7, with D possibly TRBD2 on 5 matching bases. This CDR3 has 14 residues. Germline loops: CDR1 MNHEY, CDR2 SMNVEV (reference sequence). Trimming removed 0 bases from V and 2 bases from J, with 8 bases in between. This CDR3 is CASSLSGLAYEQYF. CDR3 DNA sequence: TGTGCCAGCAGTTTATCCGGACTTGCCTACGAGCAGTACTTC.

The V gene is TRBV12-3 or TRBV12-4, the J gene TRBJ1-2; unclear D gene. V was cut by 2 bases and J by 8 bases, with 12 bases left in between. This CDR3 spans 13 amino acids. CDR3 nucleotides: TGTGCCAGCAGTTTATCTGGTGTGGGCGGCTACACCTTC. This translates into CASSLSGVGGYTF.